Presented here are 8 T cell receptor beta chains from one specimen sequenced in a study of blood T cell repertoires in COVID-19 (dated by TCRdb to 2020 to 2022). Receptors were amplified or captured by the immunoSEQ multiplex PCR assay. The clones in this table, taken by TCRdb from immuneACCESS, are in-frame only. Not every clone is retained; where verified, under half of the shortfall comes from an unresolved V gene, and the cause of the rest is unknown. This sample has fewer than 200,000 clones in its table, and 80% to 85% of those were observed once. Clones ranked in the top ten supply approximately 11% of the sample. The sample taken for sequencing was peripheral blood. The receptors were gathered from a man aged 70 or older with active or convalescent COVID-19.

This clone has just a few counts. This CDR3 reads CASSYRGIGELFF. CDR3 in DNA: TGTGCCAGCAGCTACAGGGGCATCGGGGAGCTGTTTTTT. This chain connects TRBV28 to TRBJ2-2; 7 nucleotides line up with TRBD1. V lost 6 bases, J lost 7 bases, and 5 bases stayed unmatched. This CDR3 region has 13 residues. In germline, CDR1 is MDHEN, CDR2 SYDVKM.

This clone occurred a few times. The CDR3: CASSPDRAGNTIYF. The CDR3 DNA reads as TGTGCCAGCTCCCCAGACAGGGCTGGAAACACCATATATTTT. The J gene is TRBJ1-3, the V gene TRBV2; 7 bases line up with TRBD1. Looked up from germline, CDR1 is SNHLY and CDR2 is FYNNEI. J lost 2 bases, V lost 8 bases, and 6 bases had no gene match. The CDR3 extends over 14 amino acids.

This clone came up once. The rearrangement links TRBV10-1 to TRBJ2-2, with unresolved D. Deletions cut 6 bases from V and 6 bases from J, with 11 bases between. The CDR3 length is 13 residues. CDR1 WNHNN and CDR2 SYGVQD come from the germline V gene (reference sequence). CDR3 loop: CASSHIIAGELFF. CDR3 nucleotides: TGCGCCAGCAGCCACATTATTGCCGGGGAGCTGTTTTTT.

There are a few counts of this clone. The V gene is TRBV4-1, the J gene TRBJ2-7; tentatively, D is TRBD2 (5 bases). There are 13 residues in the CDR3. From germline, CDR1 is MGHRA and CDR2 YSYEKL. V lost 1 base and J lost 5, with 9 bases in between. The CDR3 DNA reads as TGCGCCAGCAGCCAAGTCGTCGGGGACGAGCAGTACTTC. Translation gives CASSQVVGDEQYF.

This clone was seen a handful of times. The chain uses TRBV18 and TRBJ2-2, with 12 positions matching TRBD2. The length of the CDR3 is 16 residues. Germline values: CDR1 KGHSH, CDR2 LQKENI. The junction had 3 bases not matched to a gene; V was cut back by 3 bases and J by 4 bases. CDR3: CASSPETSGGTGELFF. CDR3 DNA sequence: TGTGCCAGCTCACCTGAGACTAGCGGGGGCACCGGGGAGCTGTTTTTT.

The J gene is TRBJ1-4, the V gene TRBV15, with no clear D. Germline-derived CDR1 and CDR2 are LNHNV and YYDKDF (reference sequence). V dropped 0 bases and J dropped 2 bases, with 16 bases sitting between them. This CDR3 spans 18 amino acids. The CDR3 DNA reads as TGTGCCACCAGCAGAGATTCCGCGGGTCAGCGGACTAATGAAAAACTGTTTTTT. Protein: CATSRDSAGQRTNEKLFF.

In its sample, this clone was seen once. The gene calls are TRBV19 and TRBJ1-5; D call uncertain. The germline V gene encodes CDR1 LNHDA and CDR2 SQIVND (reference sequence). V lost 7 bases and J 1 base, leaving 8 bases between the germline ends. This CDR3 has 13 residues. The CDR3: CASTGLSNQPQHF. CDR3 in DNA: TGTGCCAGTACCGGTCTCAGCAATCAGCCCCAGCATTTT.

V gene TRBV7-9 combines with J gene TRBJ1-1; D uncertain. The CDR3 has 14 residues. V lost 5 bases and J lost 1, with 11 bases in between. Germline lookup yields CDR1 SEHNR and CDR2 FQNEAQ (reference sequence). The CDR3 loop reads CASSPNSGNTEAFF. CDR3 bases: TGTGCCAGCAGCCCTAATTCAGGGAACACTGAAGCTTTCTTT.